This note documents a single T cell receptor (beta chain) sequence. It has no known antigen specificity. No base quality information exists; no much larger clone differs at one position. The cohort comprised 666 healthy bone marrow donors. At the time of sampling, every cohort member was nominally healthy, though immune exposures that went unrecorded were likely present. The donor tested CMV seronegative, placing the donor among the 300 to 400 seronegative members of the cohort. A peripheral blood sample was collected from each donor, and TCR beta sequencing was performed on peripheral blood mononuclear cells. Genomic DNA extraction from the blood cell samples was performed with the Qiagen DNeasy Blood Extraction Kit. CDR1 and CDR2, looked up from the germline V gene, are MDHEN and SYDVKM. Inclusive of the bounding cysteine and phenylalanine, the CDR3 is 15 residues long. Only the CDR3 part of the read is kept: 45 bases, read in frame from the first base.

Receptors were amplified or captured by the immunoSEQ multiplex PCR assay. For the multiplex PCR, a mixture combining 60 forward primers for TCR Vbeta segments and 13 reverse primers for TCR Jbeta segments was used. The CDR3 region of rearranged TCR beta genes was amplified from genomic DNA with a multiplex PCR assay. Amplified TCR beta libraries were sequenced as 87-base-pair reads on the Illumina HiSeq System. As for how the authors treated the data: A later analysis tallied 80 million to 95 million unique TCR beta chains across the 610 or so repertoires, and approximately 12 million of those chains were shared by two or more donors. To remove PCR and sequencing errors, raw reads were error-corrected and collapsed into unique sequences using a nearest-neighbor algorithm that merged closely related sequences. CDR3 sequences were aligned to IMGT reference sequences to assign V, D and J gene segments. For a sequence to be retained, a match of at least six nucleotides was required to both a V gene segment and a J gene segment. A rearrangement was called productive if the CDR3 had no stop codons and remained in frame with V and J, and every other rearrangement was called non-productive. Following IMGT convention, CDR3 was defined as the stretch from the second conserved V-encoded cysteine up to the conserved J-encoded phenylalanine. The earlier analysis of some 580 of the donors excluded any sequence lacking an unambiguous match to a single V gene segment. An earlier analysis of 587 of the donors classified V segments as functional when productive rearrangements were above 56.7% and as segregating when the standard deviation between donors was above 5%. A statistical classification framework was built to diagnose cytomegalovirus status from the catalog of TCR beta chain sequences. In a later analysis, TCR nucleotide sequences were compared against IMGT/GENE-DB human TR gene sequences so that V and J genes could be assigned. Using the TCRdist pipeline, a later analysis assigned CDR3 sequences along with most-parsimonious VDJ recombination scenarios. A later analysis defined each TCR beta chain by its CDR3 amino acid sequence plus V-gene family, and excluded reads lacking a unique V-gene family. In a later analysis, a few hundred highly shared, low-generation-probability nucleotide sequences were removed to address suspected cross-contamination and a sequencing artifact. For each public chain, a later analysis derived a clonal expansion index from normalized ranks of inferred template counts within each repertoire. A later analysis computed generation probabilities with a VDJ recombination model fitted to out-of-frame rearrangements, and checked the results against IGoR. A later analysis scored TCR-TCR, TCR-HLA and TCR-CMV co-occurrence with hypergeometric tests, applying a repertoire-size bias correction to TCR pairs. In a later analysis, false discovery rates were estimated by permuting HLA or CMV assignments 20 times. In a later analysis, co-occurring TCRs were grouped with DBSCAN, and TCRdist sequence similarity was added when clustering was performed within HLA-allele-positive subsets. For co-occurrence clustering, repertoires with fewer than 30,000 or more than 120,000 public chains were excluded, along with four or five repertoires with anomalous nucleotide sharing. TCRdb retrieved this table from immuneACCESS and kept in-frame rearrangements only. Not all clones are present; in checked studies, unresolved V genes account for under half, and no reason is known for the remainder. The V and J calls and clone size are taken from that table; D and trimming were inferred from the DNA. The sample records roughly 100,000 clones, roughly three quarters of which are singletons. The top ten constitute more than 1.5% of the sample.

The data stem from a study of cytomegalovirus exposure and HLA in healthy donors (TCRdb year 2017). Study-level background: In an earlier analysis of 587 of the donors, approximately 260 Gb of sequence data and 90 million to 120 million unique TCR beta sequences from 150 million to 200 million T cells were reported. In the later analysis, no new phenotypic data were used to find candidate immune exposures; instead, reliance was placed on TCR beta sequences and their occurrence across donors. In a later genetic analysis, genome-wide SNP genotypes for about three fifths of the roughly 670 donors were used, and that subset was treated as a discovery cohort. The study aimed to test whether signatures of past pathogen exposure could be identified by cataloging public T cell receptors. All discovery cohort repertoires had been generated using a single sequencing platform. Donor age, sex, ethnicity and CMV serostatus were collected together with the repertoire data. High-throughput TCR immunosequencing, statistical association of individual TCRs with disease status, and machine learning were combined to predict cytomegalovirus infection status. The study used immunosequencing to profile the T cell repertoires of 666 subjects and linked those repertoires to cytomegalovirus serostatus. Of the 300 to 450 genotyped donors, approximately 80% were placed in the genetic ancestry cluster associated with self-reported Caucasian donors. An earlier analysis of several hundred of the donors applied high-throughput TCR beta sequencing to assess whether each TCR beta V gene segment acted as functional or pseudogenic. On average, around 200,000 unique TCR beta nucleotide sequences were sequenced per donor among some 430 genotyped donors of the cohort, with about 19% of those sequences being non-productive. HLA typing covered class I and class II loci at four-digit resolution. The number of donors typed differed by locus, with roughly 629-640 for A, B, C, DRB1 and DQB1, around 500 for DQA1, 600 to 610 for DPA1, and some 440 for DPB1. Along with the 666-subject first cohort, a separate validation cohort of 120 different subjects was used. Several DR-DQ haplotypes were handled as single units for association and clustering because linkage in the cohort was strong. A later analysis re-analyzed previously published TCR beta repertoires from roughly 630 donors and added high-resolution HLA genotyping to study TCR occurrence patterns. Roughly 290 gigabases of sequencing data and roughly 80 million unique TCR sequences made up an early release that covered roughly 670 HLA-typed donors.

Findings and caveats that apply to the study as a whole: Because counts were too low, about 17 rarely observed V segments, including chromosome 9 orphons, were excluded from the earlier analysis of fewer than 650 of the donors. A total of some 180 TCR beta chains were listed by the study as associated with cytomegalovirus. For the cohort, immune exposure information was limited to CMV serostatus. A later analysis associated about 18,000 TCR beta sequences with specific HLA alleles at a false discovery rate of 0.05. Several of the top co-occurrence clusters appeared to be linked to parvovirus B19, influenza, CMV and Epstein-Barr virus, according to a later analysis. According to a later analysis, TCR association rates differed among HLA loci, with DRB1 alleles showing the most associated TCRs and HLA-C alleles showing the fewest. Cytomegalovirus status was reported to be diagnosed by the classifier with high specificity and sensitivity in both the original and validation cohorts. Assigning TCR associations to individual alleles was difficult when HLA alleles, especially DR and DQ, strongly co-occurred. According to a later genetic analysis, donors in an Asian-associated ancestry cluster had fewer N-insertions in productive TCRs than the approximately 650-donor mean. An earlier analysis of approximately 600 of the donors showed that most TCR beta V segments appeared in productive rearrangements either about 90% or about 30% of the time, which broadly matched IMGT annotations. A cluster of highly shared sequence variants was judged likely to be a technical artifact of the sequencing pipeline. Three of the identified cytomegalovirus-associated TCR beta chains were confirmed in vitro to be specific for cytomegalovirus antigens. V-gene and J-gene trimming of TCR beta chains was associated with a missense DCLRE1C variant in a later genetic analysis, and the association was replicated in an independent cohort. Presence/absence analyses assumed roughly uniform sequencing depth across donors, an assumption that may not hold. A further reported finding was that TCR beta sequences accurately predicted the HLA-A and HLA-B alleles for most subjects in the first cohort. In a later analysis, HLA-associated TCR beta chains were found to be more clonally expanded and to have lower generation probabilities than equally common non-associated chains. It was suggested by the authors that the approach could potentially be generalized to other disease states and immunological phenotypes. HLA typing was unavailable for some donors at each locus, so association tests used only the typed subset. Correlated functional status among segregating V segments might be attributable to linkage disequilibrium, but an unknown experimental factor could not be ruled out. Most CMV-associated TCR beta chains appeared to be HLA-restricted in a later analysis, and the HLA associations seemed to be driven largely by CMV exposure. The cohort was sequenced for TCR beta chains only, and without alpha or paired-chain data the features that could be detected were limited. Across donors, most TCR sequences were observed very rarely, whereas some public TCRs were present in many individuals. The 87-base-pair reads could not distinguish some IMGT-functional V segments, including TRBV6-2 and TRBV6-3, so those segments were excluded.

Sequenced input: PBMCs. This TCR derives from a woman in her 40s in good health and CMV-seronegative. The chain uses TRBV28 and TRBJ2-5, and 9 junctional nucleotides match TRBD1. The J call may be in error: the DNA end matches TRBJ2-7 better. The CDR3 reads as follows: CASRQQGARTYEQYF. The nucleotide sequence is given as TGTGCCAGCAGACAACAGGGGGCAAGGACCTACGAGCAGTACTTC.